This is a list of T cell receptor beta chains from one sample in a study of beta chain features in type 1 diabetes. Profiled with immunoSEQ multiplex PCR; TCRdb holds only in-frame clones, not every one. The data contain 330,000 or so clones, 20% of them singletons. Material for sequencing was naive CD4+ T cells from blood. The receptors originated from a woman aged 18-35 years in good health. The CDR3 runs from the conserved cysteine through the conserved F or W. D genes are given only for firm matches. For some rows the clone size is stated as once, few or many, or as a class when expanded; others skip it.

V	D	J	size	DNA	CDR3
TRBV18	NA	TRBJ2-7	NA	TGTGCCAGCACCCCCCAGGGCTCCTACGAGCAGTACTTC	CASTPQGSYEQYF
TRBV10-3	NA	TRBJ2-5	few	TGTGCCAGCTCACCCCGGCCCAGGGATCAAGAGACCCAGTACTTC	CASSPRPRDQETQYF
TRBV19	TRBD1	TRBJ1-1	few	TGTGCCAGTAGTCTTCCGACAGGGGGTAACACTGAAGCTTTCTTT	CASSLPTGGNTEAFF
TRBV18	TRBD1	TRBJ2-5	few	TGTGCCAGCTCACTGCGACAGGGAGCAGAGACCCAGTACTTC	CASSLRQGAETQYF
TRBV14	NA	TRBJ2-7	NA	TGTGCCAGCAGCCAACGGGGTCCCTACGAGCAGTACTTC	CASSQRGPYEQYF
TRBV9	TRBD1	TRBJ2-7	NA	TGTGCCAGCAGCCCTAAACAGGACAGGGTCTACGAGCAGTACTTC	CASSPKQDRVYEQYF
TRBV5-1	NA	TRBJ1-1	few	TGCGCCAGCAGCTTGGGTTCCCGGAACACTGAAGCTTTCTTT	CASSLGSRNTEAFF
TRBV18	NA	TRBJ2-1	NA	TGTGCCAGCTCACCCCCCCGTGGGAGGTCTTCCTACAATGAGCAGTTCTTC	CASSPPRGRSSYNEQFF
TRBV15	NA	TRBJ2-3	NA	TGTGCCACCAGCAGATGGGTAGCAAGTCACCCAGATACGCAGTATTTT	CATSRWVASHPDTQYF
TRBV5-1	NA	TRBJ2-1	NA	TGCGCCAGCAGCTTGAGGGGTGAGCAGTTCTTC	CASSLRGEQFF
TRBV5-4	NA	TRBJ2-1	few	TGTGCCAGCAGCCCCCGTAGCTCCAATTACAATGAGCAGTTCTTC	CASSPRSSNYNEQFF
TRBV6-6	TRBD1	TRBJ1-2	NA	TGTGCCAGCAGCACACAGGGGCAAGGTGGCTACACCTTC	CASSTQGQGGYTF
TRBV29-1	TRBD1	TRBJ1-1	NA	TGCAGCGTTGAGGAGGGACAGGGGAACACTGAAGCTTTCTTT	CSVEEGQGNTEAFF
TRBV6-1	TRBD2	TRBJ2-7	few	TGTGCCAGCAGTGAAGGCATTAGCGGGGCCCACGAGCAGTACTTC	CASSEGISGAHEQYF
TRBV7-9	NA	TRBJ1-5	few	TGTGCCAGCAGCCAGAACAGGAATCAGCCCCAGCATTTT	CASSQNRNQPQHF
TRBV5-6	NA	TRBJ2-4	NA	TGTGCCAGCAGCTACATGGGACTTGCCATTCAGTACTTC	CASSYMGLAIQYF
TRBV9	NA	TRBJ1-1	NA	TGTGCCAGCAGCGTCTCCAGTATGAACACTGAAGCTTTCTTT	CASSVSSMNTEAFF
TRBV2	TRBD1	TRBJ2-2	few	TGTGCCAGTCATCGACAGGGGGCAGTATCTGGGGAGCTGTTTTTT	CASHRQGAVSGELFF
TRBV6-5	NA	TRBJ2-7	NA	TGTGCCAGCACTCTGGGAGGGGGAGCCTACGAGCAGTACTTC	CASTLGGGAYEQYF
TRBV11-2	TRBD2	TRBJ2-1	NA	TGTGCCAGCAGGGTACGGGGCGGGAGGGCCACCAATGAGCAGTTCTTC	CASRVRGGRATNEQFF
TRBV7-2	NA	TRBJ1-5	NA	TGTGCCAGCAGCGTAACAGGGTGGAGTCAGCCCCAGCATTTT	CASSVTGWSQPQHF
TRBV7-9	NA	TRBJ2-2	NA	TGTGCCAGCAGTTCTACCGGGGAGCTGTTTTTT	CASSSTGELFF
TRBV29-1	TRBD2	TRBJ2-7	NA	TGCAGCGTTGCGGCTAGCGGGATCAACGAGCAGTACTTC	CSVAASGINEQYF
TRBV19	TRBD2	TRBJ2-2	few	TGTGCCAGTAGTATCATAGCGGGAGGAACCGGGGAGCTGTTTTTT	CASSIIAGGTGELFF